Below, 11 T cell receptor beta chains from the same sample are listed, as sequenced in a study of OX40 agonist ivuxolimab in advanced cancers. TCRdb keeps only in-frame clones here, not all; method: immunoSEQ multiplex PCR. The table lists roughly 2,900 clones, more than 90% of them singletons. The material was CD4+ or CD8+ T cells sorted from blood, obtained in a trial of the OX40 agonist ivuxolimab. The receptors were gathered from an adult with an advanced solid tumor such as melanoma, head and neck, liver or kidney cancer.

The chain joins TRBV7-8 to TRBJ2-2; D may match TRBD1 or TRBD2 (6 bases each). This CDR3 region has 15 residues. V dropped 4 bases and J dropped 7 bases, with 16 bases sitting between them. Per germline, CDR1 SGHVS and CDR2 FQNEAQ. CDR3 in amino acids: CASSSPRGGRGELFF. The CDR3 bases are TGTGCCAGCAGCTCCCCCAGAGGGGGGCGCGGGGAGCTGTTTTTT.

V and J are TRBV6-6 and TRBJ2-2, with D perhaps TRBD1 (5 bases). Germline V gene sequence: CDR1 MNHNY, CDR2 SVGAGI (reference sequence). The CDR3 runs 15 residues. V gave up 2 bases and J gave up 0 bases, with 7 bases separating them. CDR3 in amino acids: CASSYRTPNTGELFF. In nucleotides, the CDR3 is TGTGCCAGCAGTTACCGGACACCGAACACCGGGGAGCTGTTTTTT.

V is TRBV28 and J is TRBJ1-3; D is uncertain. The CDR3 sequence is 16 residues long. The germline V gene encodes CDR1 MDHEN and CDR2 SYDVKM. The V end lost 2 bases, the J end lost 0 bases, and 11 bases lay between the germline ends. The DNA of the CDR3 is TGTGCCAGCAGTTTAACGGGCACCTTCTCTGGAAACACCATATATTTT. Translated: CASSLTGTFSGNTIYF.

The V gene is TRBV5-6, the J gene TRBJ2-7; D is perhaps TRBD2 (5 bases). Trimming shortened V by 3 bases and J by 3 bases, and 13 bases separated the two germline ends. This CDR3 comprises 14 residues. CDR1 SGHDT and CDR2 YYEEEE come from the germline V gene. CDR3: CASSSPTDYYEQYF. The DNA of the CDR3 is TGTGCCAGCAGCTCCCCTACCGACTACTACGAGCAGTACTTC.

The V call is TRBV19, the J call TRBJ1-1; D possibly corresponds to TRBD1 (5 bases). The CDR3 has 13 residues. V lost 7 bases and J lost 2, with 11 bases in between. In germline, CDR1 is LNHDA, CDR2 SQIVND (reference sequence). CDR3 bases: TGTGCCAGTACCCGGGGGGGAAACACTGAAGCTTTCTTT. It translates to CASTRGGNTEAFF.

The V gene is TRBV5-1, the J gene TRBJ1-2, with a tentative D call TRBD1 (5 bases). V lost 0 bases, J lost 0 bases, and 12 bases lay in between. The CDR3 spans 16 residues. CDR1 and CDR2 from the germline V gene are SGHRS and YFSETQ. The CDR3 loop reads CASSLGEGPANYGYTF. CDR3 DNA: TGCGCCAGCAGCTTGGGAGAGGGGCCAGCTAACTATGGCTACACCTTC.

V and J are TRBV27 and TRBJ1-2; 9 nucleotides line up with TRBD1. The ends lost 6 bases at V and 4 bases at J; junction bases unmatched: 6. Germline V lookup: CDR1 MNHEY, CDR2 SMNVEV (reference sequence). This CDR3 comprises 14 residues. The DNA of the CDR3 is TGTGCCAGCAGAACCGGGACAGGGTCCTATGGCTACACCTTC. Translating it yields CASRTGTGSYGYTF.

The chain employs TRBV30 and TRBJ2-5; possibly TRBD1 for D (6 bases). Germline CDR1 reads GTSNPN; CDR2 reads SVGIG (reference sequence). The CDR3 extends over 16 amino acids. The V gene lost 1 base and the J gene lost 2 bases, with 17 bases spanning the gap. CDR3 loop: CAWSAHSGTTQETQYF. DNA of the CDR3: TGTGCCTGGAGTGCCCACTCCGGGACAACTCAAGAGACCCAGTACTTC.

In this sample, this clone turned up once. This chain's CDR3 is CASSQDYAEKLFF. In DNA form, the CDR3 reads TGTGCCAGCAGCCAAGATTATGCAGAAAAACTGTTTTTT. The gene calls are TRBV4-2 and TRBJ1-4; D call uncertain. The CDR3 spans 13 residues. V was pared by 0 bases and J by 8 bases, with 7 bases between. CDR1 LGHNA and CDR2 YNFKEQ come from the germline V gene.

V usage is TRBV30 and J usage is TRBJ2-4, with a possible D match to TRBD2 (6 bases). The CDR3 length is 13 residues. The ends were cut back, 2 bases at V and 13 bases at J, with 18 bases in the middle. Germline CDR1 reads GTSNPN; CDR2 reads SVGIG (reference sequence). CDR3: CAWSQLGRGMQYF. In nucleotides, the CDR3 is TGTGCCTGGAGTCAACTAGGGCGGGGTATGCAGTACTTC. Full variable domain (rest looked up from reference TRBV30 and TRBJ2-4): SQTIHQWPATLVQPVGSPLSLECTVEGTSNPNLYWYRQAAGRGLQLLFYSVGIGQISSEVPQNLSASRPQDRQFILSSKKLLLSDSGFYLCAWSQLGRGMQYFGAGTRLSVL.

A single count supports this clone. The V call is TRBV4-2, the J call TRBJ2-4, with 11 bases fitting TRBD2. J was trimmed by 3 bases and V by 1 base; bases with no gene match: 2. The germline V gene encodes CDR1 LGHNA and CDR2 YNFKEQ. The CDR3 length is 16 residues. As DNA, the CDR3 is TGTGCCAGCAGCCAAGGTCTAGCGGGGGGCAAAAACATTCAGTACTTC. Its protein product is CASSQGLAGGKNIQYF.